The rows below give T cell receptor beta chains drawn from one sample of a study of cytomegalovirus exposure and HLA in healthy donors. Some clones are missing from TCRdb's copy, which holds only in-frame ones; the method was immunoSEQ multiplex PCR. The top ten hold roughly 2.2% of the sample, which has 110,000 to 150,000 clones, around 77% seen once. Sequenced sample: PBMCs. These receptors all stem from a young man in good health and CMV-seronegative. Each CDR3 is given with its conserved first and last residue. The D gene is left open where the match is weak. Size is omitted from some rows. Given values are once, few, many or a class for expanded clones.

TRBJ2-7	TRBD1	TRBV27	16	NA	CASTPTRTGVGREQYF	TGTGCCAGCACCCCCACTAGGACAGGGGTCGGGAGGGAGCAGTACTTC
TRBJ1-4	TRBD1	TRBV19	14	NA	CASSKQGTNEKLFF	TGTGCCAGTAGTAAACAGGGGACTAATGAAAAACTGTTTTTT
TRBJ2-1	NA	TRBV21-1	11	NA	CASSRLNEQFF	TGTGCCAGCAGCAGGCTCAATGAGCAGTTCTTC
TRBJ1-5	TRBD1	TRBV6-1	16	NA	CASSEAAGTGSKPQNF	TGTGCCAGCAGTGAAGCGGCCGGGACAGGGAGTAAGCCCCAGAATTTT
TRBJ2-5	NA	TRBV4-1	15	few	CASSTARTVGETQYF	TGCGCCAGCAGCACCGCCCGGACAGTGGGGGAGACCCAGTACTTC
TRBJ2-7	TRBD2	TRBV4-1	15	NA	CASSQVPAGKDEQYF	TGCGCCAGCAGCCAAGTCCCAGCGGGAAAAGACGAGCAGTACTTC
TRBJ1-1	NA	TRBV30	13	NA	CALQGRANTEAFF	TGTGCCCTACAGGGCAGGGCGAACACTGAAGCTTTCTTT
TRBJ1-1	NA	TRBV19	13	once	CASSMLGGLAAFF	TGTGCCAGTAGTATGCTGGGGGGGTTAGCCGCTTTCTTT
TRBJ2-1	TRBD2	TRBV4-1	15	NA	CASSAGLAGWNEQFF	TGCGCCAGCAGCGCGGGTCTAGCGGGGTGGAATGAGCAGTTCTTC
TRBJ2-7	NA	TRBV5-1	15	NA	CASSLGHRDSYEQYF	TGCGCCAGCAGCCTGGGACACCGGGACTCCTACGAGCAGTACTTC
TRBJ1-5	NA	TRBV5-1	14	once	CASSSESGGQPQHF	TGCGCCAGCAGCTCCGAAAGCGGCGGGCAGCCCCAGCATTTT
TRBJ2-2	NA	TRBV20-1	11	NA	CSAPLTGELFF	TGCAGTGCTCCCCTCACCGGGGAGCTGTTTTTT
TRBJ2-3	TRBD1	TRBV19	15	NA	CASSPWDRPADTQYF	TGTGCCAGTAGTCCTTGGGACAGACCGGCGGATACGCAGTATTTT
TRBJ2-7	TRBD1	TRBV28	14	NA	CASSPTGGTYEQYF	TGTGCCAGCAGTCCGACAGGGGGTACCTACGAGCAGTACTTC
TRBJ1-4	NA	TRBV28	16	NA	CASRPLSQGSSEKLFF	TGTGCCAGCAGGCCCCTTTCGCAGGGCTCTAGTGAAAAACTGTTTTTT
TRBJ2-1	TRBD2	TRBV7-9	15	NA	CASSLFGGGYNEQFF	TGTGCCAGCAGCTTATTCGGCGGGGGATACAATGAGCAGTTCTTC
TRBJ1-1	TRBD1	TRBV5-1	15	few	CASSFGQGARTEAFF	TGCGCCAGCAGCTTTGGACAGGGGGCTAGGACTGAAGCTTTCTTT
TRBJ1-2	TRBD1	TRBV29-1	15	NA	CSVGGQGAARYGYTF	TGCAGCGTTGGTGGCCAGGGGGCGGCACGCTATGGCTACACCTTC
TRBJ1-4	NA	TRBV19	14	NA	CASSITGWNEKLFF	TGTGCCAGTAGTATCACAGGATGGAATGAAAAACTGTTTTTT
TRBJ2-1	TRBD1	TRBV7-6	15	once	CASSPRDSNYNEQFF	TGTGCCAGCAGCCCCCGGGACAGCAATTACAATGAGCAGTTCTTC
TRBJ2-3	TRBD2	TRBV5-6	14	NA	CASSRSGGTDTQYF	TGTGCCAGCAGCCGCAGCGGGGGCACAGATACGCAGTATTTT
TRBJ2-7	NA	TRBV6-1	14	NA	CASSEAAGSYEQYF	TGTGCCAGCAGTGAAGCTGCGGGCTCCTACGAGCAGTACTTC
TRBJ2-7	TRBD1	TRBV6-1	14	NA	CASSARTGLYEQYF	TGTGCCAGCAGTGCGAGGACAGGGCTATACGAGCAGTACTTC
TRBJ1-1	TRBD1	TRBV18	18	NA	CASSPLVPGQGANTEAFF	TGTGCCAGCTCACCTTTAGTCCCGGGACAGGGTGCGAACACTGAAGCTTTCTTT
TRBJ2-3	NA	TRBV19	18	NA	CASSPEEGSSWRADTQYF	TGTGCCAGTAGTCCCGAGGAGGGGAGTAGTTGGAGGGCAGATACGCAGTATTTT
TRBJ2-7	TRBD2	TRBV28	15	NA	CASSLTSGGFYEQYF	TGTGCCAGCAGTTTAACTAGCGGGGGGTTCTACGAGCAGTACTTC
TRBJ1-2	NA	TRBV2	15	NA	CASKPLKDSLYGYTF	TGTGCCAGCAAGCCCCTTAAGGACAGCCTCTATGGCTACACCTTC
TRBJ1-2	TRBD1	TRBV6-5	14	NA	CASRRQGRDYGYTF	TGTGCCAGCAGACGACAGGGTCGCGACTATGGCTACACCTTC
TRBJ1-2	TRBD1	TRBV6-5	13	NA	CASSAQGGSGYTF	TGTGCCAGCAGCGCACAGGGGGGGAGTGGCTACACCTTC
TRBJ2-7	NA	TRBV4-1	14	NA	CASSPAAVMNEQYF	TGCGCCAGCAGCCCGGCGGCCGTGATGAACGAGCAGTACTTC
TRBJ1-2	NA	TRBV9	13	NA	CASSVGGHYGYTF	TGTGCCAGCAGCGTAGGCGGCCACTATGGCTACACCTTC
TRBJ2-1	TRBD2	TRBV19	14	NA	CASTSGRVYNEQFF	TGTGCCAGTACAAGCGGGAGGGTCTACAATGAGCAGTTCTTC
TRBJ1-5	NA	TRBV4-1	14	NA	CASSPRGGNQPQHF	TGCGCCAGCAGCCCGCGGGGTGGCAATCAGCCCCAGCATTTT
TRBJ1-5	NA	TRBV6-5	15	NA	CASSSAGADNQPQHF	TGTGCCAGCAGTTCCGCAGGGGCGGACAATCAGCCCCAGCATTTT
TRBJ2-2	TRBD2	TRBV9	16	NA	CASSVELADHTGELFF	TGTGCCAGCAGCGTAGAACTAGCGGACCACACCGGGGAGCTGTTTTTT
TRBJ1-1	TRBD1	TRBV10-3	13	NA	CAISSTGGTEAFF	TGTGCCATCAGTAGCACAGGGGGCACTGAAGCTTTCTTT
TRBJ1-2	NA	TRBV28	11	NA	CASSLGEGYPF	TGTGCCAGCAGTTTGGGGGAGGGCTACCCCTTC
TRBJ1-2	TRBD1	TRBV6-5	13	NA	CASSDRASYGYTF	TGTGCCAGCAGTGACAGGGCTTCCTATGGCTACACCTTC
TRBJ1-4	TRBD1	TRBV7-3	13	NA	CASSRGHNEKLFF	TGTGCCAGCAGTAGGGGGCATAATGAAAAACTGTTTTTT
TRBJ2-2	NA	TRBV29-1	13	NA	CSVDPGNTGELFF	TGCAGCGTTGATCCCGGGAACACCGGGGAGCTGTTTTTT
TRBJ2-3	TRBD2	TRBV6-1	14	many	CASSLAGFTDTQYF	TGTGCCAGCAGTTTAGCGGGGTTCACAGATACGCAGTATTTT
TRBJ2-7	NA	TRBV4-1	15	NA	CASSQVTGIPREQYF	TGCGCCAGCAGCCAAGTCACCGGGATCCCTCGCGAGCAGTACTTC
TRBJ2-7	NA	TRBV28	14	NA	CASSSRQASYEQYF	TGTGCCAGCAGCAGTAGACAGGCCTCCTACGAGCAGTACTTC
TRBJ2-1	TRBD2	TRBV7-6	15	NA	CASSSRGGPYNEQFF	TGTGCCAGCAGCAGTCGGGGGGGCCCCTACAATGAGCAGTTCTTC
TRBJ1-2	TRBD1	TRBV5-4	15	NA	CASSLGGQGSYGYTF	TGTGCCAGCAGCTTGGGGGGACAGGGCTCGTATGGCTACACCTTC
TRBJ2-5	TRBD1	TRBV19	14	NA	CASSGTAGQETQYF	TGTGCCAGTAGTGGGACAGCCGGACAAGAGACCCAGTACTTC
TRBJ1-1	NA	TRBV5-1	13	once	CASSLRENTEAFF	TGCGCCAGCAGCTTGCGAGAAAACACTGAAGCTTTCTTT